This T cell receptor beta chain was observed in a study of blood T cell repertoires in COVID-19. Study as a whole: PBMCs, B-cell-depleted T cells, or T cells were the source of the cDNA or gDNA that made up the material.

Trimming pared 2 bases from V and 10 bases from J, leaving 9 bases between. The germline gives CDR1 MGHDK, CDR2 SYGVNS. The CDR3 consists of 11 residues. Original processing notes: Counts of nucleated cells, estimated from reference gene primer amplification, were obtained. The assay was immunoSEQ multiplex PCR, and TCRdb's table has in-frame clones only and misses some. V and J calls and clone size are copied from that table; D and trimming were computed from the DNA. This table holds fewer than 250,000 clones, about 87% found once. The receptor was isolated from a man in his sixties or seventies with acute or convalescent COVID-19. Specimen: peripheral blood. The chain couples TRBV25-1 to TRBJ2-7, with a tentative D call TRBD2 (5 bases). CDR3 nucleotide sequence: TGTGCCAGCAGTGAACGGGATCGCCAGTACTTC. Its protein product is CASSERDRQYF.